This T cell receptor beta chain was retrieved from a study of CD8 T cells in ankylosing spondylitis. Using its own MiXCR run on the 5' RACE reads, TCRdb lists one record per CDR3 protein. This sample carries fewer than 650,000 distinct CDR3 sequences, about 12% of them seen once, and the ten largest clones take under 7.5%. This clonotype has a handful of counts. What it binds is not known. The CDR3 has 15 residues. Trimming took off 4 bases at V and 5 bases at J, with 17 bases between the two ends. Germline CDR1 and CDR2: MNHEY and SVGAGI. Study-level points and caveats: There was a TCR beta motif, made of several highly homologous variants, that appeared characteristic of ankylosing spondylitis blood.

The clonotype originates from a male donor with ankylosing spondylitis. The gene calls are TRBV6-5 and TRBJ2-5; D assignment may be TRBD1 or TRBD2 (5 bases each). Sample: blood, either unsorted or a sorted T cell fraction (not recorded which). This CDR3 reads CASSLGTGGMETQYF. CDR3 in DNA: TGTGCCAGCAGTTTAGGGACCGGTGGGATGGAGACCCAGTACTTC.